This T cell receptor (beta chain) was captured by sequencing in a study of blood T cell repertoires in COVID-19. Turning to the study itself: The United States, Italy and Spain supplied acute and convalescent COVID-19 samples. PBMCs, B-cell-depleted T cells, or T cells provided the cDNA or gDNA that made up the material.

Authors' methods: Quantification of nucleated cells was approximated via reference gene primer amplification. TCRdb's table, derived via immunoSEQ multiplex PCR, lists solely in-frame clones and lacks some. D and trimming come from the DNA, and the V and J calls and clone size come from that table. The sample lists around 100,000 clones; 80% to 90% were seen once. This CDR3 is 14 amino acids long. V was pared by 6 bases and J by 0 bases, with 2 bases of the junction left unmatched. The germline gives CDR1 LNHNV, CDR2 YYDKDF (reference sequence). Sample: peripheral blood. This TCR was sampled from an elderly woman with acute or convalescent COVID-19. The V call is TRBV15, the J call TRBJ2-1, with 7 bases matching TRBD1. CDR3 region: CATRAGGSYNEQFF. The DNA for the CDR3 is TGTGCCACCAGGGCAGGGGGCTCCTACAATGAGCAGTTCTTC.